What follows is one T cell receptor beta chain and its context. Its antigen remains unidentified. CDR1 SNHLY and CDR2 FYNNEI come from the germline V gene. V lost 5 bases and J 0 bases, leaving 13 bases between the germline ends. CDR3 length: 16 residues. These data are taken from a study of graft-versus-host responses after intestinal transplantation. On the study more broadly: In this cohort, recipients had multivisceral, liver-intestinal, or isolated intestinal transplants.

Study findings and constraints: Graft-donor T cell macrochimerism in patients accompanied high graft-versus-host to host-versus-graft clonal ratios in allografts. GvH clones surfaced in recipient marrow, some emerging earlier in ileum or blood.

Assay: immunoSEQ multiplex PCR; the TCRdb copy retains only in-frame clones and omits some. Of tens of thousands of clones listed, around 90% were seen once; the top ten hold roughly 0.35%. J is TRBJ1-4 and V is TRBV2, with D tentatively TRBD1 (5 bases). The receptor's source is a human donor who received an intestinal transplant. Sequencing used unstimulated CD4+ T cells sorted from spleen or lymph node cells, obtained before intestinal transplant. The CDR3 coding sequence is TGTGCCAGCAGTTCCCGGACACTCGCAACTAATGAAAAACTGTTTTTT. Translation gives CASSSRTLATNEKLFF.